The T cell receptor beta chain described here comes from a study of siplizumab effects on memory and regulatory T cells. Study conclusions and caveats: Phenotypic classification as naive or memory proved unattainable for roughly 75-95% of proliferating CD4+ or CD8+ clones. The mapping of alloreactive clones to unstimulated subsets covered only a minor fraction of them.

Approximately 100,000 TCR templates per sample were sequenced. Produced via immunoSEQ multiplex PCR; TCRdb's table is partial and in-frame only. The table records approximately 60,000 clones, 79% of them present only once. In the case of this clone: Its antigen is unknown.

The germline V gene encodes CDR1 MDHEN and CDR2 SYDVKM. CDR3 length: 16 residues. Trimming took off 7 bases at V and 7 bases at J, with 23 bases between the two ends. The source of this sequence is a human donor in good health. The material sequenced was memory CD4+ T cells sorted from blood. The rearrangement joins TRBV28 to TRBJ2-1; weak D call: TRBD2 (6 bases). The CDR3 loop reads CASTTPGASARNEQFF. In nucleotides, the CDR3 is TGTGCCAGCACAACCCCCGGGGCTAGCGCCCGGAATGAGCAGTTCTTC.